The 4 T cell receptor beta chains listed next were all sequenced from one sample in a study of chemoradiotherapy in HPV16-positive cancers. The method was immunoSEQ multiplex PCR; TCRdb's version includes in-frame clones alone and lacks a portion of them. The profile shows 29,000 or so clones, around 90% of them singletons. The input for sequencing was blood, taken from a patient who underwent chemoradiotherapy. Receptor source: a human donor with HPV-associated anogenital cancer.

The CDR3 DNA sequence: TGTGCCAGCAGCCGGGGATTTGGGGAGACCCAGTACTTC. Protein: CASSRGFGETQYF. V and J are TRBV7-9 and TRBJ2-5, with D possibly matching TRBD2 (5 bases). Germline V CDR1 and CDR2: SEHNR, FQNEAQ (reference sequence). V was trimmed by 5 bases and J by 5 bases, leaving 12 bases between them. This CDR3 region has 13 residues. The variable domain in full, completed from reference TRBV7-9 and TRBJ2-5, reads DTGVSQNPRHKITKRGQNVTFRCDPISEHNRLYWYRQTLGQGPEFLTYFQNEAQLEKSRLLSDRFSAERPKGSFSTLEIQRTEQGDSAMYLCASSRGFGETQYFGPGTRLLVL.

The chain joins TRBV29-1 to TRBJ1-2; a possible D gene is TRBD1 (6 bases). The length of the CDR3 is 11 residues. Per germline, CDR1 SQVTM and CDR2 ANQGSEA. V shed 6 bases and J shed 6 bases, with 11 bases lying between them. CDR3 residues: CSVDGQNGYTF. As DNA, the CDR3 is TGCAGCGTCGACGGACAGAATGGCTACACCTTC.

This chain connects TRBV19 to TRBJ1-2, with D possibly being TRBD1 (5 bases). Trimming left V 4 bases short and J 4 bases short, with 19 bases between. Germline CDR1 reads LNHDA; CDR2 reads SQIVND (reference sequence). This CDR3 has 16 residues. The DNA of the CDR3 is TGTGCCAGTAGTACCCTGACAGAGAAGGGGAGCTATGGCTACACCTTC. It translates to CASSTLTEKGSYGYTF.

The chain couples TRBV2 to TRBJ1-2; D unresolved. This CDR3 is 11 amino acids long. Germline loops: CDR1 SNHLY, CDR2 FYNNEI. V was pared by 8 bases and J by 8 bases, with 12 bases between. Here the CDR3 DNA reads TGTGCCAGCTCCCTCTCTAACGGCTACACCTTC. This encodes CASSLSNGYTF. Full variable domain (missing parts from reference TRBV2 and TRBJ1-2): EPEVTQTPSHQVTQMGQEVILRCVPISNHLYFYWYRQILGQKVEFLVSFYNNEISEKSEIFDDQFSVERPDGSNFTLKIRSTKLEDSAMYFCASSLSNGYTFGSGTRLTVV.